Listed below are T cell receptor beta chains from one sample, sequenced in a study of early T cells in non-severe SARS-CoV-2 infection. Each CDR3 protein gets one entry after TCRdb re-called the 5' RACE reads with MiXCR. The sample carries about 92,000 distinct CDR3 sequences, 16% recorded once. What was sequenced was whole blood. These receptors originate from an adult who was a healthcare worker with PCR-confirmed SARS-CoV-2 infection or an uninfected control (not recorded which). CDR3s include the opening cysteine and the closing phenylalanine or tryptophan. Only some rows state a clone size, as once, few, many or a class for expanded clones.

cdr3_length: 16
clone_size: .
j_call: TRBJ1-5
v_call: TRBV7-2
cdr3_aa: CASSLAGRDSRQPQHF

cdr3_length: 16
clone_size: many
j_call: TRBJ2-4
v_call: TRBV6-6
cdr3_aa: CASTNRGLSGKNIQYF

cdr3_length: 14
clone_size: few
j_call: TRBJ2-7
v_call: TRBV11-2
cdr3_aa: CASSPGQGGDEQYF

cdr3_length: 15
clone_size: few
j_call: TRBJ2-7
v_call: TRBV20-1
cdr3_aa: CSAGGTSGSPPEQYF

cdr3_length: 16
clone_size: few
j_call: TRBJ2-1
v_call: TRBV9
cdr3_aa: CASSVEGGGPLNEQFF

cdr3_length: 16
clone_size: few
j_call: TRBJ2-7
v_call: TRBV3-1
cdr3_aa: CASSQEFGERRLRQYF

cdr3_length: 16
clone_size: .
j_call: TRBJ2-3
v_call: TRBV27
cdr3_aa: CASGRLAGGLTDTQYF

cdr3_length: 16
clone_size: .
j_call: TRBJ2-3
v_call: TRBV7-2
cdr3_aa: CASSPNFDPITDTQYF

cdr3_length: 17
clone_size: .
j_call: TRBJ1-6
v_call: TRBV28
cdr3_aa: CASSLWGGNSYNSPLHF

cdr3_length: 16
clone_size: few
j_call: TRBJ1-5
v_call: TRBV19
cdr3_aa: CASLDRVGMGNQPQHF

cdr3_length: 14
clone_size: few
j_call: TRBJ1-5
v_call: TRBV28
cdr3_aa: CASSPTGGDQPQHF

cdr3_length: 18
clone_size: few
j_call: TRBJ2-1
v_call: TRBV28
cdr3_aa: CASSFNPAVGGTENEQFF

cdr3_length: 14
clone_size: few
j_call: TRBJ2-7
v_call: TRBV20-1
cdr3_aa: CSAIPVAGSYEQYF

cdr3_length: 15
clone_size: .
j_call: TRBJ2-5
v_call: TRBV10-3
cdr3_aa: CAISDALANKETQYF

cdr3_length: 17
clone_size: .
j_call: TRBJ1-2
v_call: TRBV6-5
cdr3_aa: CASSYPPGTGGWSGYTF

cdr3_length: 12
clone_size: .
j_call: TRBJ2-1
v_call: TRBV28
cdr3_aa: CASSLGRGEQFF

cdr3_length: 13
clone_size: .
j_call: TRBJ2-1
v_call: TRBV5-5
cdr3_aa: CASLDSQDNEQFF